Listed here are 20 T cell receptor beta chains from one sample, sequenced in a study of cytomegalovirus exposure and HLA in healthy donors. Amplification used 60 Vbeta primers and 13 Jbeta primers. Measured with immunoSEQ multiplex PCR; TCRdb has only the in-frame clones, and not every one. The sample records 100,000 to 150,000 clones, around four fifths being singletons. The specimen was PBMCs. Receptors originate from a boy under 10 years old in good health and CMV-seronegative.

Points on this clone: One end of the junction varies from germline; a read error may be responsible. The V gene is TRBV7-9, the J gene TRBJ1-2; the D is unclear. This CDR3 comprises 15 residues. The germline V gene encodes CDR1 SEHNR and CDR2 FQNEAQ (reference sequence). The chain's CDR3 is CSSSLGIEINYGYTF. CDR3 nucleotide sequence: TGTTCCAGCAGCTTAGGTATCGAGATTAACTATGGCTACACCTTC. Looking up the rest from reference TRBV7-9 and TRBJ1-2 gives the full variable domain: DTGVSQNPRHKITKRGQNVTFRCDPISEHNRLYWYRQTLGQGPEFLTYFQNEAQLEKSRLLSDRFSAERPKGSFSTLEIQRTEQGDSAMYLCSSSLGIEINYGYTFGSGTRLTVV.

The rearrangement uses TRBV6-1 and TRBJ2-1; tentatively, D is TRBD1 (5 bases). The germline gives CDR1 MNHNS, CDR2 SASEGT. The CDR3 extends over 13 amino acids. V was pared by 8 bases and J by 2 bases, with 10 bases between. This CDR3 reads CASGAEPYNEQFF. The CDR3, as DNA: TGTGCCAGCGGGGCGGAGCCCTACAATGAGCAGTTCTTC.

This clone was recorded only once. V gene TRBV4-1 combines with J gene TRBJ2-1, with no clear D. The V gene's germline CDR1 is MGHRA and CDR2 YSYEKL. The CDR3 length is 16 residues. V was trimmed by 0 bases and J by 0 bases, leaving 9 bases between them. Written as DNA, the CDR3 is TGCGCCAGCAGCCAAGAACAGTCGAGCTCCTACAATGAGCAGTTCTTC. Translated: CASSQEQSSSYNEQFF.

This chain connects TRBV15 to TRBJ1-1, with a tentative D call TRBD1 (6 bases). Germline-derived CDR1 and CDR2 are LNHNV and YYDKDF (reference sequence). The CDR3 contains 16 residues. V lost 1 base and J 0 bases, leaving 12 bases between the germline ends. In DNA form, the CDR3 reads TGTGCCACCAGCAGAGCGCCCGGACAGTTGAACACTGAAGCTTTCTTT. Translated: CATSRAPGQLNTEAFF.

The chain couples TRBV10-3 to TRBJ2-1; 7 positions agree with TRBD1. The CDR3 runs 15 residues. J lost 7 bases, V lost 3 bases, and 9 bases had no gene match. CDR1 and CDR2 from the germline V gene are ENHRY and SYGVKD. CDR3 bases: TGTGCCATCAGTGAATACAGACAGGGAATTAATGAGCAGTTCTTC. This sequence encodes CAISEYRQGINEQFF.

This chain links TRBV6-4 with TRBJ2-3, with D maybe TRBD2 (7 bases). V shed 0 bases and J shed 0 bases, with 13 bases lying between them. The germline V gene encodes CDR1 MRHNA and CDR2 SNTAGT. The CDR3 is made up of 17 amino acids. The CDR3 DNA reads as TGTGCCAGCAGTGACTCGACGGGGGGCGGTAGCACAGATACGCAGTATTTT. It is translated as CASSDSTGGGSTDTQYF.

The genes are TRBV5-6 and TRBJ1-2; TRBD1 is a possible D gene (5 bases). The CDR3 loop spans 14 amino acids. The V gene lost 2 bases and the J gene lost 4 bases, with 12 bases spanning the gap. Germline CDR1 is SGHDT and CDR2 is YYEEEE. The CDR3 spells CASSFSTGGYGYTF. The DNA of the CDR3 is TGTGCCAGCAGCTTTTCTACCGGGGGCTATGGCTACACCTTC.

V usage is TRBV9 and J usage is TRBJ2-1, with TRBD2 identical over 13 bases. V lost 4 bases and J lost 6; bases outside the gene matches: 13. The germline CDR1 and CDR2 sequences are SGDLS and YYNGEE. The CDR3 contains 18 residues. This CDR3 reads CASSTRTSGSLMGNEQFF. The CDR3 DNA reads TGTGCCAGCAGCACGAGGACTAGCGGGAGTTTGATGGGCAATGAGCAGTTCTTC.

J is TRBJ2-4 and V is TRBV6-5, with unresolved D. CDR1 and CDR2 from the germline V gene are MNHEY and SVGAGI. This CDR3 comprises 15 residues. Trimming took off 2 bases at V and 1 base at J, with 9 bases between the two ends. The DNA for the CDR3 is TGTGCCAGCAGTTACACGACATATGCCAAAAACATTCAGTACTTC. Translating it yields CASSYTTYAKNIQYF.

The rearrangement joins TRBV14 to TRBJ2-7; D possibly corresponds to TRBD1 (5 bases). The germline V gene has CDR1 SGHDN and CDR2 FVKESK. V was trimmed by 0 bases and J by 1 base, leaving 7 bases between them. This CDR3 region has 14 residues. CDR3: CASSQDTGSYEQYV. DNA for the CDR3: TGTGCCAGCAGCCAAGATACAGGTTCCTACGAGCAGTACGTC.

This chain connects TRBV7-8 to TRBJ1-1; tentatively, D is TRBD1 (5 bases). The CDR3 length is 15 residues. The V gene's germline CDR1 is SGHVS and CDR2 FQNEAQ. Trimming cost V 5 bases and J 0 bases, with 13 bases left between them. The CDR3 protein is CASSKHRIMNTEAFF. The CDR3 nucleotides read TGTGCCAGCAGCAAACACAGGATTATGAACACTGAAGCTTTCTTT.

Written as DNA, the CDR3 is TGTGCCAGCAGCCTTATGGGATCGGGACTCCCCCACGAGCAGTACTTC. It translates to CASSLMGSGLPHEQYF. The chain has TRBV5-4 and TRBJ2-7; TRBD2 might be the D (6 bases). Germline V lookup: CDR1 SGHNT, CDR2 YYREEE (reference sequence). V was clipped by 4 bases and J by 5 bases, with 22 bases between them. This CDR3 is built from 16 residues.

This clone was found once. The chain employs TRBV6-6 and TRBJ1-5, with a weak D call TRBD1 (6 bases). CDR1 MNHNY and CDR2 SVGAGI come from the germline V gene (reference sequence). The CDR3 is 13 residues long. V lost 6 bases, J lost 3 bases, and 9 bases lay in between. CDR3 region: CASSGQNNQPQHF. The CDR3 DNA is TGTGCCAGCAGCGGACAGAACAATCAGCCCCAGCATTTT.

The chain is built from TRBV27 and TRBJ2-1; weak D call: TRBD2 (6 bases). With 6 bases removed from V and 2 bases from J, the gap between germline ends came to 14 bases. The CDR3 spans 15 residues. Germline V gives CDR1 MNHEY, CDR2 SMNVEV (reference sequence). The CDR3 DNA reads TGTGCCAGCAGCCGCGGGGCCGACCCCTACAATGAGCAGTTCTTC. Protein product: CASSRGADPYNEQFF.

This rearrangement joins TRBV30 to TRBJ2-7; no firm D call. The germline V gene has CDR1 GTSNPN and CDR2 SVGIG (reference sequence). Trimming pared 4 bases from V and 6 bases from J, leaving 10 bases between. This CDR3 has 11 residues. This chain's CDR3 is CAWTASTEQYF. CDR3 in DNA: TGTGCCTGGACTGCTTCTACCGAGCAGTACTTC.

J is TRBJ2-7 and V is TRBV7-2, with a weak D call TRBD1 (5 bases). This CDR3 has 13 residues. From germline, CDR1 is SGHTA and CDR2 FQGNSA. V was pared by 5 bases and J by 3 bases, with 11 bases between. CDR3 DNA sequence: TGTGCCAGCAGCCCGACAGATCACTACGAGCAGTACTTC. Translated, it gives CASSPTDHYEQYF.

In DNA form, the CDR3 reads TGTGCCACCAGCACACCCGGGACAGCGAACACCGGGGAGCTGTTTTTT. It encodes CATSTPGTANTGELFF. The chain couples TRBV15 to TRBJ2-2, with TRBD1 identical over 7 bases. The CDR3 length is 16 residues. Unmatched junction bases numbered 5, after V lost 4 bases and J lost 0 bases. The V gene's germline CDR1 is LNHNV and CDR2 YYDKDF (reference sequence).

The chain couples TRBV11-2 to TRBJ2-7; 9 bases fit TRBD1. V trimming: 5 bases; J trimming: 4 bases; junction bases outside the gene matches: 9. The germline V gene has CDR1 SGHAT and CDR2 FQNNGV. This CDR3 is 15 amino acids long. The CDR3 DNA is TGTGCCAGCAGCGCAACCCGGGACAGGGAGTACGAGCAGTACGTC. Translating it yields CASSATRDREYEQYV.

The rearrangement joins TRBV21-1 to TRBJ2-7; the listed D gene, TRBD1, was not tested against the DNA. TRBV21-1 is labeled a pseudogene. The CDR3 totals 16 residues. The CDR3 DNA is TGTACCAGCAGCAAATCTCCGGGACAGGGGAACTACGAGCAGTACGTC. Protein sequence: CTSSKSPGQGNYEQYV.

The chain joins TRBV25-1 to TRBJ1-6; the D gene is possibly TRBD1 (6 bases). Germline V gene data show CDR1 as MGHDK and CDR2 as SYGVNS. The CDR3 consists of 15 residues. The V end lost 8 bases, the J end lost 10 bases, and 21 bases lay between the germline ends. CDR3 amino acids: CASGYRDKSVSPLHF. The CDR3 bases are TGTGCCAGCGGATACCGGGACAAATCTGTCTCACCCCTCCACTTT.